These T cell receptor beta chains were read from a single sample in a study of T cells in Graves' hyperthyroidism and ophthalmopathy. TCRdb re-called the multiplex PCR reads through MiXCR, storing one row per CDR3 protein. The sample includes under 70,000 distinct CDR3 sequences, about 57% of them seen just once. The specimen was blood. The receptor source for this set is a woman in her sixties with Graves' ophthalmopathy. The CDR3 runs from the conserved cysteine through the conserved F or W. D genes are given only for firm matches. Only part of the rows carry a size: once, few, many, or a class if the clone is expanded.

j_call clone_size d_call v_call cdr3_aa cdr3_nt
TRBJ2-1 many NA TRBV4-2 CASSQEGTDNEQFF TGTGCCAGCAGCCAGGAAGGGACGGACAATGAGCAGTTCTTC
TRBJ2-5 NA TRBD1 TRBV29-1 CSVLGTQGTGTQYF TGCAGCGTCCTCGGGACACAGGGGACGGGGACCCAGTACTTC
TRBJ2-1 medium-sized NA TRBV24-1 CATSDTHQDGNNEQFF TGTGCCACCAGTGACACCCACCAGGACGGGAACAATGAGCAGTTCTTC
TRBJ2-2 NA NA TRBV20-1 CSARDPQGGNTGELFF TGCAGTGCTAGAGATCCTCAGGGCGGAAACACCGGGGAGCTGTTTTTT
TRBJ1-6 medium-sized TRBD1 TRBV20-1 CSAREANGQGNSPLHF TGCAGTGCTAGAGAGGCGAACGGACAGGGGAATTCACCCCTCCACTTT
TRBJ2-1 many TRBD2 TRBV14 CASSQEGQFWERGRNEQFF TGTGCCAGCAGCCAAGAAGGGCAGTTTTGGGAGCGGGGAAGGAATGAGCAGTTCTTC
TRBJ2-2 NA NA TRBV20-1 CSASPATGELFF TGCAGTGCTAGCCCCGCGACAGGGGAGCTGTTTTTT
TRBJ1-5 many NA TRBV28 CASREEKRQPQHF TGTGCCAGCAGAGAAGAGAAACGTCAGCCCCAGCATTTT
TRBJ1-2 NA TRBD1 TRBV12-3/TRBV12-4 CASSFWTGGMNYGYTF TGTGCCAGCAGTTTCTGGACAGGGGGTATGAACTATGGCTACACCTTC
TRBJ2-7 many NA TRBV6-2/TRBV6-3 CASSYSGSYEQYF TGTGCCAGCAGTTACAGTGGCTCCTACGAGCAGTACTTC
TRBJ2-3 many TRBD2 TRBV11-2 CASSLPPAGGPDTQYF TGTGCCAGCAGCCTTCCCCCAGCGGGAGGGCCAGATACGCAGTATTTT
TRBJ2-7 many TRBD1 TRBV6-6 CASSYSGGQGEQYF TGTGCCAGCAGTTACTCAGGGGGCCAGGGCGAGCAGTACTTC
TRBJ1-2 many TRBD1 TRBV13 CASSADRARGYTF TGTGCCAGCAGCGCCGACAGGGCACGAGGCTACACCTTC
TRBJ1-5 NA NA TRBV20-1 CSAGTEGGEPQHF TGCAGTGCTGGGACTGAGGGGGGGGAGCCCCAGCATTTT
TRBJ2-5 many NA TRBV18 CASSPQETQYF TGTGCCAGCTCACCACAGGAGACCCAGTACTTC
TRBJ1-5 NA TRBD1 TRBV9 CASSPRDRAQPQHF TGTGCCAGCAGCCCCCGGGACAGGGCACAGCCCCAGCATTTT
TRBJ2-3 NA TRBD1 TRBV7-2 CASSLARGQADTQYF TGTGCCAGCAGCTTAGCCAGGGGGCAGGCAGATACGCAGTATTTT
TRBJ2-7 NA TRBD1 TRBV5-4 CASSSGQVYPYEQYF TGTGCCAGCAGCTCGGGACAGGTGTATCCCTACGAGCAGTACTTC
TRBJ2-1 medium-sized TRBD2 TRBV20-1 CSVGSGHNEQFF TGCAGTGTTGGTAGCGGGCACAATGAGCAGTTCTTC
TRBJ2-7 NA TRBD2 TRBV2 CARGGSSYEQYF TGTGCTAGAGGCGGGAGTAGCTACGAGCAGTACTTC